This T cell receptor (beta chain) originates from a study of T cells in Graves' hyperthyroidism and ophthalmopathy. Amplification of TCR beta CDR3 regions was performed using RNA transcripts as template. First-round RT-PCR of the TCR CDR3 relied on the HTBI primer set. A single record per CDR3 protein comes from TCRdb applying MiXCR to the multiplex PCR reads. The top ten clones hold roughly 7.9% of a sample with under 350,000 distinct CDR3 sequences, about 13% of them seen once. This clonotype was found a few times. Germline V lookup: CDR1 SEHNR, CDR2 FQNEAQ (reference sequence). The CDR3 spans 14 residues. V lost 7 bases to trimming and J lost 5 bases, with 14 bases between them.

This TCR was sampled from a middle-aged woman with Graves' hyperthyroidism. The sample consisted of blood. The rearrangement uses TRBV7-9 and TRBJ1-4; no clear D gene. This CDR3 is CASKINGENEKLFF. CDR3 DNA sequence: TGTGCCAGCAAAATCAACGGAGAAAATGAAAAACTGTTTTTT.